The 18 T cell receptor beta chains given below trace back to one sample, sequenced in a study of post-analysis software for immune sequencing data. Notes on the study in general: Patients used about 5 TRBV segments, including TRBV5-6, TRBV5-1 and TRBV20-1, more often than controls.

Their antigens remain unidentified. Unique molecular identifiers had been added to the TCR beta cDNA libraries. TCRdb re-derived calls from the PCR reads in MiXCR, one entry per CDR3 protein. The sample has about 460,000 distinct CDR3 sequences, around 40% seen once. The sequenced sample was blood. These receptors came from a girl between 5 and 17 years old with multiple sclerosis.

This clonotype occurred once. The rearrangement joins TRBV20-1 to TRBJ1-2, with TRBD1 identical over 12 bases. The V and J ends lost 6 bases and 8 bases, in that order; junction bases with no gene match: 7. In germline, CDR1 is DFQATT, CDR2 SNEGSKA (reference sequence). The CDR3 spans 13 residues. The CDR3 spells CSATGTGGVGYTF. For the CDR3, the DNA is TGCAGTGCCACCGGGACAGGGGGCGTGGGCTACACCTTC.

The chain's CDR3 is CASSEGTSGYNEQFF. Here the CDR3 DNA reads TGCGCCAGCAGCGAAGGGACTAGCGGATACAATGAGCAGTTCTTC. This chain links TRBV5-1 with TRBJ2-1, with 11 bases identical to TRBD2. Germline CDR1 reads SGHRS; CDR2 reads YFSETQ. Unmatched junction bases numbered 4, after V lost 4 bases and J lost 4 bases. This CDR3 region has 15 residues.

The rearrangement links TRBV4-1 to TRBJ2-7; the match to TRBD2 covers 7 bases. Germline CDR1 reads MGHRA; CDR2 reads YSYEKL. This CDR3 has 14 residues. The V and J ends lost 1 base and 5 bases, in that order; junction bases with no gene match: 5. CDR3 sequence (DNA): TGCGCCAGCAGCCAAGGGACTAGGGTCGACGAGCAGTACTTC. It codes for CASSQGTRVDEQYF.

The chain has TRBV6-1 and TRBJ2-5; 16 bases match TRBD2. The CDR3 consists of 17 residues. V shed 3 bases, J shed 3 bases, and the junction held 4 bases outside the gene matches. Germline V gene sequence: CDR1 MNHNS, CDR2 SASEGT. The CDR3 reads CASSEGLAGGPEETQYF. CDR3 DNA sequence: TGTGCCAGCAGTGAGGGACTAGCGGGAGGGCCAGAAGAGACCCAGTACTTC.

The chain carries TRBV9 and TRBJ2-1; D might be TRBD2 (8 bases). Per the germline V gene, CDR1 is SGDLS and CDR2 is YYNGEE. CDR3 length equals 19 residues. Trimming took off 5 bases at V and 7 bases at J, with 31 bases between the two ends. CDR3 sequence: CASRRQGIPREGHDNEQFF. CDR3 nucleotide sequence: TGTGCCAGCAGGAGACAGGGTATCCCCCGGGAGGGCCATGATAATGAGCAGTTCTTC.

J is TRBJ2-3 and V is TRBV15; TRBD1 matches at 9 bases. The germline V gene has CDR1 LNHNV and CDR2 YYDKDF (reference sequence). V shed 5 bases, J shed 2 bases, and the junction held 8 bases outside the gene matches. The length of the CDR3 is 16 residues. In DNA, the CDR3 is TGTGCCACCAGCGTGCCGGGACAGGGATACACAGATACGCAGTATTTT. Residues: CATSVPGQGYTDTQYF.

The chain combines TRBV6-2 or TRBV6-3 with TRBJ2-7; tentative D call: TRBD2 (5 bases). The CDR3 runs 16 residues. V was clipped by 6 bases and J by 0 bases, with 18 bases between them. CDR1 is MNHEY and CDR2 is SVGEGT in the germline V gene. The CDR3 is CASSSETSGSSYEQYF. The CDR3 region has the DNA TGTGCCAGCAGCTCCGAGACGTCGGGGAGCTCCTACGAGCAGTACTTC.

The chain recombines TRBV28 with TRBJ2-1; TRBD2 agrees at 7 bases. The CDR3 sequence is 14 residues long. CDR1 MDHEN and CDR2 SYDVKM come from the germline V gene. With 0 bases clipped from V and 5 bases from J, the junction kept 1 base outside the gene matches. The CDR3 DNA sequence: TGTGCCAGCAGTTTATGGGGAGGGAACAATGAGCAGTTCTTC. Protein product: CASSLWGGNNEQFF.

J is TRBJ2-5 and V is TRBV9; 10 bases map to TRBD1. CDR3 length: 15 amino acids. Looked up from germline, CDR1 is SGDLS and CDR2 is YYNGEE. V shed 2 bases, J shed 3 bases, and the junction held 4 bases outside the gene matches. The CDR3 DNA sequence: TGTGCCAGCAGCGTTTCCGGGACAGGGGAAGAGACCCAGTACTTC. This gives the protein CASSVSGTGEETQYF.

CDR3 sequence: CASSLAVTERYEQYF. The CDR3 DNA reads as TGTGCCAGCAGCTTAGCCGTGACAGAGCGCTACGAGCAGTACTTC. The chain has TRBV7-6 and TRBJ2-7; possibly TRBD1 for D (5 bases). V gave up 0 bases and J gave up 3 bases, with 12 bases separating them. Per the germline V gene, CDR1 is SGHVS and CDR2 is FNYEAQ. The CDR3 covers 15 residues. The full variable domain, rest sourced from reference TRBV7-6 and TRBJ2-7, is GAGVSQSPRYKVTKRGQDVALRCDPISGHVSLYWYRQALGQGPEFLTYFNYEAQQDKSGLPNDRFSAERPEGSISTLTIQRTEQRDSAMYRCASSLAVTERYEQYFGPGTRLTVT.

The rearrangement joins TRBV9 to TRBJ1-2; 7 bases map to TRBD1. Germline trimming cut 1 base from V and 7 bases from J; bases unmatched to any gene: 4. Germline V lookup: CDR1 SGDLS, CDR2 YYNGEE. The CDR3 sequence is 13 residues long. The DNA of the CDR3 is TGTGCCAGCAGCGTACGGGACAGCCCTGGCTACACCTTC. Its translation: CASSVRDSPGYTF. The whole variable domain, filled in from reference TRBV9 and TRBJ1-2, reads DSGVTQTPKHLITATGQRVTLRCSPRSGDLSVYWYQQSLDQGLQFLIQYYNGEERAKGNILERFSAQQFPDLHSELNLSSLELGDSALYFCASSVRDSPGYTFGSGTRLTVV.

J is TRBJ2-5 and V is TRBV5-1, with D tentatively TRBD1 (6 bases). The V gene's germline CDR1 is SGHRS and CDR2 YFSETQ. Trimming removed 4 bases from V and 3 bases from J, with 13 bases in between. The CDR3 extends over 14 amino acids. The DNA for the CDR3 is TGCGCCAGCAGCCCCCTGGACAGAAAAGAGACCCAGTACTTC. This gives the protein CASSPLDRKETQYF.

This chain joins TRBV6-5 and TRBJ1-5; a possible D gene is TRBD1 (5 bases). Germline V lookup: CDR1 MNHEY, CDR2 SVGAGI. Trimming took off 0 bases at V and 3 bases at J, with 9 bases between the two ends. This CDR3 is 15 amino acids long. In DNA, the CDR3 is TGTGCCAGCAGTTACTCTGGGACCTTCAATCAGCCCCAGCATTTT. Protein product: CASSYSGTFNQPQHF.

This rearrangement joins TRBV29-1 to TRBJ1-2; D remains ambiguous. Per the germline V gene, CDR1 is SQVTM and CDR2 is ANQGSEA. CDR3 length: 12 amino acids. Trimming took off 2 bases at V and 3 bases at J, with 7 bases between the two ends. Here the CDR3 DNA reads TGCAGCGTTGAAAAGGGCTACTATGGCTACACCTTC. Translating gives CSVEKGYYGYTF.

This clonotype was counted a few times. V usage is TRBV29-1 and J usage is TRBJ1-2; D gene unclear. V lost 1 base and J 7 bases, leaving 7 bases between the germline ends. Germline V lookup: CDR1 SQVTM, CDR2 ANQGSEA. The CDR3 has 11 residues. CDR3 DNA sequence: TGCAGCGTTGAAGTTAGGGCTGGCTACACCTTC. As protein: CSVEVRAGYTF.

The table lists this clonotype with a few counts. The chain joins TRBV7-3 to TRBJ2-1; 8 nucleotides agree with TRBD2. With 2 bases clipped from V and 10 bases from J, the junction kept 4 bases outside the gene matches. Germline V gene sequence: CDR1 SGHTA, CDR2 FQGTGA. This CDR3 region has 13 residues. DNA for the CDR3: TGTGCCAGCAGCTTAGGACTAGCATCGGAGCAGTTCTTC. Translation gives CASSLGLASEQFF.

V and J are TRBV21-1 and TRBJ2-5; TRBD2 is the table's D call, not checked against the DNA. TRBV21-1 is a pseudogene locus. The CDR3 has 17 amino acids. The CDR3 nucleotides read TGTGCCAGCAGCAAAGCGCAAGCTCTAGCGGGACTCGAGACCCAGTACTTC. As protein: CASSKAQALAGLETQYF.

The chain is built from TRBV9 and TRBJ2-7; D is perhaps TRBD2 (5 bases). There are 14 residues in the CDR3. CDR1 is SGDLS, CDR2 YYNGEE, per germline. Trimming removed 0 bases from V and 2 bases from J, with 9 bases in between. The chain's CDR3 is CASSVAGNPYEQYF. DNA of the CDR3: TGTGCCAGCAGCGTAGCGGGAAATCCCTACGAGCAGTACTTC.